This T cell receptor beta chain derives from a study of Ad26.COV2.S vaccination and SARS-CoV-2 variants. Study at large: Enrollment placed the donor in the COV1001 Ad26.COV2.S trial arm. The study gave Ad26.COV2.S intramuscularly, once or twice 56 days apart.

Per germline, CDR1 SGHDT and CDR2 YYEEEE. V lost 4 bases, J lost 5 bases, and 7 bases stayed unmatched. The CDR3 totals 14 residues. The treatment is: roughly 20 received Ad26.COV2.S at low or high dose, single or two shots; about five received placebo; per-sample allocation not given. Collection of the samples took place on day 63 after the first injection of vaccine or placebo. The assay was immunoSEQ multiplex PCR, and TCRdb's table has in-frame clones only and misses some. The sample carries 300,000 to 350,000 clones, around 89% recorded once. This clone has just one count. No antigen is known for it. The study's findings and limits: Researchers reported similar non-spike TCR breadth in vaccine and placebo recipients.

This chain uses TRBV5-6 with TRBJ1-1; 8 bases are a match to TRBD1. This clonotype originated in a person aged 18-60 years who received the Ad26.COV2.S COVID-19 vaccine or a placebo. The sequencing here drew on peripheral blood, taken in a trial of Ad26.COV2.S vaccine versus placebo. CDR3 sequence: CASSSPGTGTEAFF. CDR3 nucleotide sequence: TGTGCCAGCAGCAGTCCGGGGACAGGTACTGAAGCTTTCTTT.